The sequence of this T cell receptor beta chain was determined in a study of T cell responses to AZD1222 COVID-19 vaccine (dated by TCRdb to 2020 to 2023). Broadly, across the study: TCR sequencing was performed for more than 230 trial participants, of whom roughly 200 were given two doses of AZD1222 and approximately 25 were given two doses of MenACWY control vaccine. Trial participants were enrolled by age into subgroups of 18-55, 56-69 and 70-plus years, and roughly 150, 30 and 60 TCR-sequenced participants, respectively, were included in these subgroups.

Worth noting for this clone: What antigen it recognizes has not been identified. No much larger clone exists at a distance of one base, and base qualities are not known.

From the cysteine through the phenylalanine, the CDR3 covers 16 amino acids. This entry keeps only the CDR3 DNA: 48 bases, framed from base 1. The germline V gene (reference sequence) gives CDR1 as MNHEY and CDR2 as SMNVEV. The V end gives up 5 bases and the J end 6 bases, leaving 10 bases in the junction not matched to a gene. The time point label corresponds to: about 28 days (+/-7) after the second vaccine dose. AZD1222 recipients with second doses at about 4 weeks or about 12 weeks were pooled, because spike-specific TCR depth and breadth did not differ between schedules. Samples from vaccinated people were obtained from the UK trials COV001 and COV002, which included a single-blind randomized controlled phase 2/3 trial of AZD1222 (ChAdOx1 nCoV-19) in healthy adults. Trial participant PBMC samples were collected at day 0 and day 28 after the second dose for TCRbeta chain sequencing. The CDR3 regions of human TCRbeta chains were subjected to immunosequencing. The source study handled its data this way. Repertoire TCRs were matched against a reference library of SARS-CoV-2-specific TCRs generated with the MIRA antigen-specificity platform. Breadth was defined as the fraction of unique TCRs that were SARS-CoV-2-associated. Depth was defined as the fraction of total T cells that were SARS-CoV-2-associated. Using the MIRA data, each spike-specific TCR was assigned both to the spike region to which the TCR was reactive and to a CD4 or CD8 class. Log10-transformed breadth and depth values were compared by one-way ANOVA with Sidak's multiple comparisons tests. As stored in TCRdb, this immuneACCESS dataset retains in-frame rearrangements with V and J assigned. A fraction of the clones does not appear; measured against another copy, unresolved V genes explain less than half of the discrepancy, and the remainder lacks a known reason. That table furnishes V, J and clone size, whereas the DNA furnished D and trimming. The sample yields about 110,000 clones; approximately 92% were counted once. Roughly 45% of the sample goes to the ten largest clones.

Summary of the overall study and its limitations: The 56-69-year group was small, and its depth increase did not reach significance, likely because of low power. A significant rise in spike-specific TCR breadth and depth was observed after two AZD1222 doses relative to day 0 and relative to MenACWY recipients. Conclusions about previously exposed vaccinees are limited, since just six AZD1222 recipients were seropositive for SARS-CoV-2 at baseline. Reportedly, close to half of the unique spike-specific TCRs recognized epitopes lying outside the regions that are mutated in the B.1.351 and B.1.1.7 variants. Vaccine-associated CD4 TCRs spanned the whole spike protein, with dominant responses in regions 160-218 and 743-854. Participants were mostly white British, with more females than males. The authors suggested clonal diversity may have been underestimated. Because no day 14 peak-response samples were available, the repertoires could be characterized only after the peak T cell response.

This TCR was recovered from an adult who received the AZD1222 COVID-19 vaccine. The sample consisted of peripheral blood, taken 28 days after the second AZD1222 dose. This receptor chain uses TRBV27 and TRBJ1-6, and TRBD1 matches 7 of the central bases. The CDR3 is CASSLSRQGSNSPLHF. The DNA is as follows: TGTGCCAGCAGTCTCTCCCGACAGGGAAGTAATTCACCCCTCCACTTT.